The 24 T cell receptor beta chains presented below share a single source sample, sequenced in a study of Ad26.COV2.S vaccination and SARS-CoV-2 variants listed by TCRdb under 2021. Library preparation used the immunoSEQ multiplex PCR assay. This immuneACCESS table, as held by TCRdb, lists in-frame sequences with V and J called but not all clones. Of the missing ones, under half trace to an unresolved V gene in checked studies; the others have no known cause. The sample contains 380,000 or so clones, approximately 90% of them found a single time. The biggest ten clones account for about 6.4% of the sample. In the paper's terms, the treatment or condition label means: roughly 19 received Ad26.COV2.S at low or high dose, single or two shots; about 5 received placebo; per-sample allocation not given. Repertoires of vaccine and placebo recipients were sequenced from samples taken on day 63 after the first injection.

Sequences were derived from peripheral blood, sampled in a trial of Ad26.COV2.S vaccine versus placebo. The receptors shown here come from a person between 18 and 60 years old who received the Ad26.COV2.S COVID-19 vaccine or a placebo.

The CDR3 DNA follows: TGTGCCAGCAGTCCCTCCGGGGAGGTCCGGGAGCAGTTCTTC. Its protein is CASSPSGEVREQFF. The chain is built from TRBV28 and TRBJ2-1, with D maybe TRBD2 (6 bases). The CDR3 runs 14 residues. The V and J ends lost 5 bases and 10 bases respectively, with 18 bases between them. CDR1 is MDHEN and CDR2 is SYDVKM in the germline V gene.

This chain connects TRBV30 to TRBJ2-1, with unresolved D. The germline V gene encodes CDR1 GTSNPN and CDR2 SVGIG (reference sequence). The CDR3 has 17 amino acids. V was pared by 3 bases and J by 4 bases, with 22 bases between. In DNA, the CDR3 is TGTGCCTGGAGGTGGGGAACTTGGTCCAGTACTTACAATGAGCAGTTCTTC. Amino acids: CAWRWGTWSSTYNEQFF.

This clone was observed a single time. The chain is built from TRBV7-9 and TRBJ1-5; weak D call: TRBD1 (6 bases). Germline V CDR1 and CDR2: SEHNR, FQNEAQ (reference sequence). The V gene lost 5 bases and the J gene lost 4 bases, with 9 bases spanning the gap. The CDR3 covers 13 residues. The CDR3 coding sequence is TGTGCCAGCAGCAAACAGGGTAATCAGCCCCAGCATTTT. Protein sequence: CASSKQGNQPQHF. Filled out from reference TRBV7-9 and TRBJ1-5, the complete variable domain reads DTGVSQNPRHKITKRGQNVTFRCDPISEHNRLYWYRQTLGQGPEFLTYFQNEAQLEKSRLLSDRFSAERPKGSFSTLEIQRTEQGDSAMYLCASSKQGNQPQHFGDGTRLSIL.

This clone has a single count. V gene TRBV7-6 combines with J gene TRBJ2-7; D perhaps matches TRBD2 (6 bases). The V and J ends lost 5 bases and 2 bases respectively, with 13 bases between them. Per germline, CDR1 SGHVS and CDR2 FNYEAQ. This CDR3 spans 14 amino acids. CDR3 DNA sequence: TGTGCCAGCAGCACACCTAGCGAAACCTACGAGCAGTACTTC. Protein sequence: CASSTPSETYEQYF.

The chain couples TRBV7-9 to TRBJ2-7; D possibly uses TRBD1 or TRBD2 (5 bases each). The germline V gene encodes CDR1 SEHNR and CDR2 FQNEAQ (reference sequence). V was pared by 5 bases and J by 2 bases, with 16 bases between. This CDR3 spans 15 amino acids. CDR3 sequence reads: CASSTYAQGAYEQYF. CDR3 DNA: TGTGCCAGCAGCACCTACGCTCAGGGAGCCTACGAGCAGTACTTC.

The chain carries TRBV7-2 and TRBJ1-3; tentative D call: TRBD1 (6 bases). The ends were cut back, 1 base at V and 5 bases at J, with 9 bases in the middle. The CDR3 consists of 14 residues. Per the germline V gene, CDR1 is SGHTA and CDR2 is FQGNSA. This CDR3 reads CASSLEQGRNTIYF. The DNA for the CDR3 is TGTGCCAGCAGCTTAGAACAGGGAAGAAACACCATATATTTT.

The chain is built from TRBV7-2 and TRBJ2-7; 11 positions agree with TRBD1. The trim removed 5 bases at V and 0 bases at J, leaving 9 bases unmatched. This CDR3 region has 17 residues. The germline V gene encodes CDR1 SGHTA and CDR2 FQGNSA. In nucleotides, the CDR3 is TGTGCCAGCAGCGTTTGGACAGGGGGCCTCTCCTCCTACGAGCAGTACTTC. Protein sequence: CASSVWTGGLSSYEQYF.

The chain combines TRBV2 with TRBJ2-5; D ambiguous. Germline assignment: CDR1 SNHLY and CDR2 FYNNEI. V shed 1 base and J shed 4 bases, with 10 bases lying between them. The CDR3 covers 14 residues. The CDR3 coding sequence is TGTGCCAGCAGTGAAGGCGTAGTACTAGAGACCCAGTACTTC. The encoded protein is CASSEGVVLETQYF.

The chain has TRBV10-3 and TRBJ2-1; D is undetermined. Germline CDR1 and CDR2: ENHRY and SYGVKD. Trimming removed 3 bases from V and 3 bases from J, with 6 bases in between. This CDR3 comprises 13 residues. This chain's CDR3 is CAISDRSYNEQFF. The CDR3, as DNA: TGTGCCATCAGTGACAGGAGCTACAATGAGCAGTTCTTC.

The rearrangement joins TRBV2 to TRBJ2-2; maybe TRBD2 (6 bases). The CDR3 sequence is 16 residues long. V was shortened by 4 bases and J by 5 bases, with 17 bases between the two germline ends. Germline CDR1 and CDR2: SNHLY and FYNNEI. This CDR3 is CASSALRRGRTGELFF. The CDR3 DNA is TGTGCCAGCAGTGCGCTAAGGAGGGGTAGGACCGGGGAGCTGTTTTTT.

This clone was counted once. The chain has TRBV11-2 and TRBJ2-7; 7 nucleotides align to TRBD1. Germline V gene lookup returns CDR1 SGHAT and CDR2 FQNNGV. With 1 base clipped from V and 1 base from J, the junction kept 7 bases outside the gene matches. This CDR3 has 16 residues. CDR3 nucleotide sequence: TGTGCCAGCAGCTTAGGGGTGGGGACAGATTCCTACGAGCAGTACTTC. It translates to CASSLGVGTDSYEQYF.

The V gene is TRBV7-2, the J gene TRBJ2-7; D uncertain. Germline assignment: CDR1 SGHTA and CDR2 FQGNSA. This CDR3 spans 14 amino acids. V lost 1 base and J 6 bases, leaving 13 bases between the germline ends. The CDR3 sequence: CASSLDTALPEQYF. For the CDR3, the DNA is TGTGCCAGCAGCTTAGATACAGCTCTACCCGAGCAGTACTTC.

The V call is TRBV7-2, the J call TRBJ1-2; D not certain. Trimming removed 3 bases at V and 8 bases at J, with 13 bases between. Germline CDR1 and CDR2: SGHTA and FQGNSA. This CDR3 is built from 13 residues. The CDR3 DNA is TGTGCCAGCAGCTTCACATCAGGTGAAGGCTACACCTTC. Its translation is CASSFTSGEGYTF.

V gene TRBV4-1 combines with J gene TRBJ2-3; TRBD2 matches 8 bases. This CDR3 has 19 amino acids. Germline CDR1 and CDR2: MGHRA and YSYEKL. The junction had 24 bases not matched to a gene; V was cut back by 7 bases and J by 6 bases. The CDR3 region has the DNA TGCGCCAGCAACCCATTGGTGAGCGGGGGCCTCCCCGATCCGGATACGCAGTATTTT. Translating gives CASNPLVSGGLPDPDTQYF.

The rearrangement links TRBV7-8 to TRBJ1-3; 9 positions match TRBD1. The CDR3 covers 15 residues. Germline-derived CDR1 and CDR2 are SGHVS and FQNEAQ. With V trimmed by 5 bases and J by 2 bases, 4 bases remained unmatched. Written as DNA, the CDR3 is TGTGCCAGCAGCCCACGGGACAGGGCTGGAAACACCATATATTTT. It translates to CASSPRDRAGNTIYF. Together with reference TRBV7-8 and TRBJ1-3, the CDR3 gives the full variable domain: GAGVSQSPRYKVAKRGQDVALRCDPISGHVSLFWYQQALGQGPEFLTYFQNEAQLDKSGLPSDRFFAERPEGSVSTLKIQRTQQEDSAVYLCASSPRDRAGNTIYFGEGSWLTVV.

The chain joins TRBV11-1 to TRBJ1-2; D unclear. Germline CDR1 reads SGHAT; CDR2 reads FQDESV (reference sequence). The CDR3 is 14 amino acids. Trimming removed 3 bases from V and 2 bases from J, with 10 bases in between. CDR3 sequence reads: CASSFGQLNYGYTF. The DNA of the CDR3 is TGTGCCAGCAGCTTCGGTCAGTTAAACTATGGCTACACCTTC.

The chain has TRBV5-1 and TRBJ2-7; possible D gene TRBD1, 5 bases. Trimming shortened V by 0 bases and J by 5 bases, and 6 bases separated the two germline ends. The V gene's germline CDR1 is SGHRS and CDR2 YFSETQ. CDR3 length equals 12 residues. This CDR3 is CASSLGGDEQYF. The CDR3 bases are TGCGCCAGCAGCTTGGGGGGCGACGAGCAGTACTTC. Complete variable domain (other parts from reference TRBV5-1 and TRBJ2-7): KAGVTQTPRYLIKTRGQQVTLSCSPISGHRSVSWYQQTPGQGLQFLFEYFSETQRNKGNFPGRFSGRQFSNSRSEMNVSTLELGDSALYLCASSLGGDEQYFGPGTRLTVT.

The chain employs TRBV30 and TRBJ2-2; D uncertain. V lost 4 bases to trimming and J lost 5 bases, with 14 bases between them. CDR3 length: 14 amino acids. Germline lookup yields CDR1 GTSNPN and CDR2 SVGIG (reference sequence). The CDR3 DNA reads TGTGCCTGGAAAAGGCGGACGACAACCGGGGAGCTGTTTTTT. It specifies CAWKRRTTTGELFF.

This clone was recorded only once. V and J are TRBV4-3 and TRBJ2-6; no firm D call. Trimming shortened V by 0 bases and J by 1 base, and 7 bases separated the two germline ends. Germline CDR1 and CDR2: LGHNA and YSLEER. The CDR3 is made up of 16 amino acids. The CDR3: CASSQDSSSGANVLTF. CDR3 nucleotide sequence: TGCGCCAGCAGCCAAGATTCTAGTTCTGGGGCCAACGTCCTGACTTTC.

Remarks on this clone: The same CDR3 is also encoded by other DNA sequences in this sample. V usage is TRBV7-3 and J usage is TRBJ1-5; maybe TRBD1 (6 bases). V lost 2 bases, J lost 4 bases, and 9 bases lay in between. The CDR3 is 14 amino acids. In germline, CDR1 is SGHTA, CDR2 FQGTGA. The CDR3 DNA sequence: TGTGCCAGCAGCTTAGAGGGGGGAAATCAGCCCCAGCATTTT. This translates into CASSLEGGNQPQHF. The variable domain in full, completed from reference TRBV7-3 and TRBJ1-5, reads GAGVSQTPSNKVTEKGKYVELRCDPISGHTALYWYRQSLGQGPEFLIYFQGTGAADDSGLPNDRFFAVRPEGSVSTLKIQRTERGDSAVYLCASSLEGGNQPQHFGDGTRLSIL.

This chain joins TRBV6-5 and TRBJ1-1; D remains unclear. Germline CDR1 reads MNHEY; CDR2 reads SVGAGI. This CDR3 contains 13 residues. V lost 2 bases and J 4 bases, leaving 8 bases between the germline ends. In nucleotides, the CDR3 is TGTGCCAGCAGTTACGGTTGGGGCACTGAAGCTTTCTTT. This translates into CASSYGWGTEAFF.

The chain is built from TRBV19 and TRBJ2-5, with D hard to call. The CDR3 contains 12 residues. The germline V and J ends were trimmed by 4 bases and 1 base, with 4 bases remaining between them. Germline lookup yields CDR1 LNHDA and CDR2 SQIVND (reference sequence). This chain's CDR3 is CASSTVQETQYF. The CDR3 DNA is TGTGCCAGTAGTACAGTCCAAGAGACCCAGTACTTC.

This chain links TRBV4-2 with TRBJ1-5, with D hard to call. Trimming pared 0 bases from V and 0 bases from J, leaving 6 bases between. The CDR3 runs to 15 residues. The germline CDR1 and CDR2 sequences are LGHNA and YNFKEQ. The CDR3 bases are TGTGCCAGCAGCCAAGACCCCAATAGCAATCAGCCCCAGCATTTT. Translated: CASSQDPNSNQPQHF.

This clone was observed a single time. V is TRBV4-3 and J is TRBJ2-2, with D possibly being TRBD2 (6 bases). The germline V gene encodes CDR1 LGHNA and CDR2 YSLEER. The CDR3 runs to 16 residues. V was clipped by 3 bases and J by 4 bases, with 15 bases between them. DNA of the CDR3: TGCGCCAGCAGCCAGGATAGCGGAGGACCCACCGGGGAGCTGTTTTTT. Protein: CASSQDSGGPTGELFF.